Listed here are 18 T cell receptor beta chains from one sample, sequenced in a study of OX40 agonist ivuxolimab in advanced cancers. TCRdb's table, derived via immunoSEQ multiplex PCR, lists solely in-frame clones and lacks some. The sample gives 52,000 or so clones, nearly 90% of which show up once; approximately 1.6% is in the top ten. The sequenced sample was CD4+ or CD8+ T cells sorted from blood, obtained in a trial of the OX40 agonist ivuxolimab. The origin of the receptors is an adult with an advanced solid tumor such as melanoma, head and neck, liver or kidney cancer.

This clone was seen once. The chain has TRBV15 and TRBJ1-1, with unresolved D. The CDR3 totals 12 residues. Per germline, CDR1 LNHNV and CDR2 YYDKDF (reference sequence). Trimming removed 1 base at V and 6 bases at J, with 6 bases between. This chain's CDR3 is CATSRVVPEAFF. CDR3 coding DNA: TGTGCCACCAGCAGAGTGGTTCCTGAAGCTTTCTTT.

The chain uses TRBV30 and TRBJ1-2, with 7 positions matching TRBD1. Trimming at V came to 2 bases and at J to 8 bases, leaving 5 bases not matched to a gene. CDR3 size: 12 residues. Germline V lookup: CDR1 GTSNPN, CDR2 SVGIG (reference sequence). The CDR3 loop is CAWSNTGAGYTF. The CDR3 bases are TGTGCCTGGAGTAATACAGGGGCGGGCTACACCTTC.

The chain couples TRBV30 to TRBJ1-3; D is unresolved. Trimming left V 4 bases short and J 0 bases short, with 16 bases between. Germline CDR1 is GTSNPN and CDR2 is SVGIG (reference sequence). The CDR3 covers 16 residues. CDR3 protein: CAWTPPNSHSGNTIYF. The CDR3 DNA follows: TGTGCCTGGACCCCCCCCAATTCCCACTCTGGAAACACCATATATTTT.

The chain links TRBV6-5 to TRBJ1-1, with D maybe TRBD1 (5 bases). The CDR3 loop spans 13 amino acids. The V gene lost 6 bases and the J gene lost 0 bases, with 8 bases spanning the gap. Per the germline V gene, CDR1 is MNHEY and CDR2 is SVGAGI. The CDR3 bases are TGTGCCAGCAGGCGGACAATGAACACTGAAGCTTTCTTT. Translation gives CASRRTMNTEAFF.

The chain joins TRBV18 to TRBJ2-7; no definite D call. The CDR3 extends over 11 amino acids. Germline CDR1 KGHSH, CDR2 LQKENI. The germline V and J ends were trimmed by 3 bases and 5 bases, with 5 bases remaining between them. CDR3 DNA sequence: TGTGCCAGCTCACCTAAGGACGAGCAGTACTTC. Protein sequence: CASSPKDEQYF.

V usage is TRBV6-1 and J usage is TRBJ2-1; D is undetermined. The CDR3 has 12 amino acids. Germline CDR1 and CDR2: MNHNS and SASEGT. Trimming shortened V by 3 bases and J by 10 bases, and 10 bases separated the two germline ends. The CDR3, as DNA: TGTGCCAGCAGTGACAACAGAAGCGAGCAGTTCTTC. Amino acids: CASSDNRSEQFF.

The J gene is TRBJ2-3, the V gene TRBV5-1; 11 nucleotides agree with TRBD2. This CDR3 region has 16 residues. The J segment lost 3 bases and the V segment lost 0 bases, leaving 3 bases of the junction unmatched. Germline V gene data show CDR1 as SGHRS and CDR2 as YFSETQ. CDR3 DNA: TGCGCCAGCAGCTTGGCTAGCGGGGGGACTACAGATACGCAGTATTTT. This encodes CASSLASGGTTDTQYF. The variable domain in full, completed from reference TRBV5-1 and TRBJ2-3, reads KAGVTQTPRYLIKTRGQQVTLSCSPISGHRSVSWYQQTPGQGLQFLFEYFSETQRNKGNFPGRFSGRQFSNSRSEMNVSTLELGDSALYLCASSLASGGTTDTQYFGPGTRLTVL.

The chain is built from TRBV5-5 and TRBJ1-3; D uncertain. V shed 4 bases and J shed 4 bases, with 18 bases lying between them. In germline, CDR1 is SGHKS, CDR2 YYEKEE (reference sequence). The CDR3 runs 16 residues. The CDR3 coding sequence is TGTGCCAGCAGCCCCATATGGCAGCTGGCGGGAAACACCATATATTTT. Translated, it gives CASSPIWQLAGNTIYF. The complete variable domain, with remaining parts taken from reference TRBV5-5 and TRBJ1-3, reads DAGVTQSPTHLIKTRGQQVTLRCSPISGHKSVSWYQQVLGQGPQFIFQYYEKEERGRGNFPDRFSARQFPNYSSELNVNALLLGDSALYLCASSPIWQLAGNTIYFGEGSWLTVV.

V and J are TRBV2 and TRBJ2-3, with a possible D match to TRBD2 (7 bases). V was clipped by 10 bases and J by 2 bases, with 16 bases between them. Germline CDR1 reads SNHLY; CDR2 reads FYNNEI. This CDR3 has 14 amino acids. This chain's CDR3 is CATQVAGATDTQYF. The CDR3 nucleotides read TGTGCCACCCAAGTCGCGGGGGCCACAGATACGCAGTATTTT.

On this clone itself: Compared with germline, one end of the junction differs, possibly owing to a read error. The V and J genes are TRBV18 and TRBJ2-2; no clear D gene. Germline-derived CDR1 and CDR2 are KGHSH and LQKENI. The CDR3 consists of 14 residues. The DNA for the CDR3 is TGTGCCAGCTCATCACCTCCAAACACCGGGGAGCTGTTTTTT. As protein: CASSSPPNTGELFF.

A few counts support this clone. The V call is TRBV20-1, the J call TRBJ1-1, with a tentative D call TRBD1 (5 bases). The CDR3 consists of 11 residues. Germline V gene data show CDR1 as DFQATT and CDR2 as SNEGSKA (reference sequence). Between the trimmed V and J ends, which lost 5 bases and 5 bases, there was a span of 9 bases. CDR3: CSADDSTEAFF. The CDR3 bases are TGCAGTGCTGATGACAGTACTGAAGCTTTCTTT.

The CDR3 nucleotides are TGTGCCAGCAGCAAGCTAGCGGGCCCTGACAATGAGCAGTTCTTC. The encoded protein is CASSKLAGPDNEQFF. The rearrangement links TRBV5-4 to TRBJ2-1, with 8 positions matching TRBD2. Germline V gene sequence: CDR1 SGHNT, CDR2 YYREEE (reference sequence). J gave up 5 bases and V 4 bases, and 8 bases lay outside the gene matches. The CDR3 runs 15 residues.

This sequence joins TRBV5-1 and TRBJ2-5; TRBD1 agrees at 8 bases. The V gene's germline CDR1 is SGHRS and CDR2 YFSETQ. Trimming removed 1 base from V and 5 bases from J; junction bases left unmatched: 10. The CDR3 is made up of 16 amino acids. Written as DNA, the CDR3 is TGCGCCAGCAGCTTGATGAGACAGGGGAGCTCGGAGACCCAGTACTTC. Its protein product is CASSLMRQGSSETQYF.

The gene calls are TRBV15 and TRBJ2-6; D may match TRBD1 or TRBD2 (6 bases each). The V end lost 1 base, the J end lost 4 bases, and 17 bases lay between the germline ends. CDR1 LNHNV and CDR2 YYDKDF come from the germline V gene (reference sequence). The CDR3 contains 18 residues. The CDR3: CATSRGGALTEGANVLTF. For the CDR3, the DNA is TGTGCCACCAGCAGAGGGGGGGCCCTTACGGAGGGGGCCAACGTCCTGACTTTC.

V is TRBV18 and J is TRBJ2-3; 16 nucleotides agree with TRBD2. CDR3 length equals 18 residues. Per the germline V gene, CDR1 is KGHSH and CDR2 is LQKENI. The V segment lost 0 bases and the J segment 5 bases; nucleotides outside the gene matches: 5. The DNA for the CDR3 is TGTGCCAGCTCACCACCGGGACTAGCGGGGGGGCAAGAAGATACGCAGTATTTT. Its protein product is CASSPPGLAGGQEDTQYF. Drawing the rest from reference TRBV18 and TRBJ2-3, the complete variable domain is NAGVMQNPRHLVRRRGQEARLRCSPMKGHSHVYWYRQLPEEGLKFMVYLQKENIIDESGMPKERFSAEFPKEGPSILRIQQVVRGDSAAYFCASSPPGLAGGQEDTQYFGPGTRLTVL.

The V call is TRBV7-3, the J call TRBJ1-1, with D tentatively TRBD1 (6 bases). CDR3 size: 13 residues. Germline V gene data show CDR1 as SGHTA and CDR2 as FQGTGA. V was shortened by 5 bases and J by 4 bases, with 11 bases between the two germline ends. CDR3 DNA: TGTGCCAGCAGCCCACAGGGTCTCACTGAAGCTTTCTTT. Translation gives CASSPQGLTEAFF.

This clone has only one observation. The V gene is TRBV18, the J gene TRBJ2-3, with D possibly TRBD2 on 6 matching bases. CDR3 length: 16 residues. Germline CDR1 is KGHSH and CDR2 is LQKENI. Trimming took off 3 bases at V and 1 base at J, with 14 bases between the two ends. The CDR3 nucleotides are TGTGCCAGCTCACCTAGTTGGGTAGCGGGCACAGATACGCAGTATTTT. Translated, it gives CASSPSWVAGTDTQYF.

The gene calls are TRBV19 and TRBJ1-1; 7 nucleotides match TRBD1. The CDR3 runs to 13 residues. V shed 8 bases and J 3 bases; nucleotides not matched to a gene: 6. Germline V gene data show CDR1 as LNHDA and CDR2 as SQIVND (reference sequence). CDR3 sequence (DNA): TGTGCCAGTGCTGACAGGGAATACACTGAAGCTTTCTTT. Protein: CASADREYTEAFF.